These 20 T cell receptor beta chains were all obtained from the same sample, sequenced in a study of blood T cells in healthy people across ages. A second roughly 7 to 12 cycle PCR used barcoded and J-beta primers. TCRdb called the 5' RACE reads again in MiXCR, with one record for every CDR3 protein. There are some 1.7 million distinct CDR3 sequences in the sample; approximately 28% occur only once, and 7.7% lies in the top ten. Sequences were obtained from blood. The source of these receptors is a woman aged 30 to 39 in good health.

This clonotype was counted a few times. The chain links TRBV2 to TRBJ2-7; D unclear. The germline V gene has CDR1 SNHLY and CDR2 FYNNEI. The CDR3 is 14 residues long. Trimming cost V 5 bases and J 6 bases, with 17 bases left between them. Written as DNA, the CDR3 is TGTGCCAGCAGTCTTAATTCCCGGGTAGGCGAGCAGTACTTC. Its translation is CASSLNSRVGEQYF. Combining the CDR3 with reference TRBV2 and TRBJ2-7 gives the whole variable domain EPEVTQTPSHQVTQMGQEVILRCVPISNHLYFYWYRQILGQKVEFLVSFYNNEISEKSEIFDDQFSVERPDGSNFTLKIRSTKLEDSAMYFCASSLNSRVGEQYFGPGTRLTVT.

This clonotype appeared many times. V usage is TRBV12-3 or TRBV12-4 and J usage is TRBJ1-2, with D uncertain. Trimming removed 5 bases from V and 8 bases from J, with 12 bases in between. The CDR3 loop spans 12 amino acids. The CDR3 loop reads CASSVGPGGYTF. The DNA for the CDR3 is TGTGCCAGCAGTGTAGGACCGGGGGGCTACACCTTC.

The rearrangement joins TRBV6-6 to TRBJ1-1, with D hard to call. Germline V gene data show CDR1 as MNHNY and CDR2 as SVGAGI (reference sequence). Trimming pared 2 bases from V and 1 base from J, leaving 8 bases between. The CDR3 sequence is 14 residues long. The CDR3 region has the DNA TGTGCCAGCAGTTACGACGAGGGGAACACTGAAGCTTTCTTT. It specifies CASSYDEGNTEAFF.

The chain carries TRBV7-2 and TRBJ1-5; unclear D gene. The CDR3 is 14 amino acids. The germline V and J ends were trimmed by 5 bases and 2 bases, with 10 bases remaining between them. Germline V lookup: CDR1 SGHTA, CDR2 FQGNSA. CDR3 protein: CASSPVRGNQPQHF. CDR3 bases: TGTGCCAGCAGCCCCGTTAGGGGCAATCAGCCCCAGCATTTT.

This clonotype was counted a few times. The chain joins TRBV3-1 to TRBJ2-4; D ambiguous. CDR1 LGHDT and CDR2 YNNKEL come from the germline V gene (reference sequence). Trimming left V 4 bases short and J 13 bases short, with 14 bases between. This CDR3 has 12 residues. CDR3 sequence (DNA): TGTGCCAGCAGCCTCATCTTTGGTGAGCAGTACTTC. The encoded protein is CASSLIFGEQYF.

CDR3 sequence reads: CASSLQGTTTYEQYF. The DNA of the CDR3 is TGCGCCAGCAGCTTACAGGGGACTACCACCTACGAGCAGTACTTC. The genes are TRBV5-1 and TRBJ2-7; either TRBD1 or TRBD2 may supply D (7 bases each). The germline gives CDR1 SGHRS, CDR2 YFSETQ. The CDR3 has 15 residues. Deletions cut 2 bases from V and 2 bases from J, with 14 bases between. The whole variable domain, filled in from reference TRBV5-1 and TRBJ2-7, reads KAGVTQTPRYLIKTRGQQVTLSCSPISGHRSVSWYQQTPGQGLQFLFEYFSETQRNKGNFPGRFSGRQFSNSRSEMNVSTLELGDSALYLCASSLQGTTTYEQYFGPGTRLTVT.

The V gene is TRBV19, the J gene TRBJ1-1, with D unresolved. The CDR3 contains 14 residues. V was shortened by 6 bases and J by 5 bases, with 16 bases between the two germline ends. Germline values: CDR1 LNHDA, CDR2 SQIVND (reference sequence). The CDR3, as DNA: TGTGCCAGTAGCCTGGAGGGAAGGAGAACTGAAGCTTTCTTT. This codes for CASSLEGRRTEAFF.

As regards this clonotype: This clone may be a read error of a much larger clone one base away. The chain links TRBV20-1 to TRBJ2-3; D is undetermined. Germline values: CDR1 DFQATT, CDR2 SNEGSKA (reference sequence). CDR3 size: 11 residues. For the CDR3, the DNA is TGCAACCCTGCCTCGAGCGATACGCAGTATTTT. Its translation is CNPASSDTQYF.

This clonotype was detected only a few times. The chain uses TRBV24-1 and TRBJ2-6; D remains ambiguous. Germline-derived CDR1 and CDR2 are KGHDR and SFDVKD. This CDR3 comprises 17 residues. V was shortened by 0 bases and J by 1 base, with 9 bases between the two germline ends. CDR3 coding DNA: TGTGCCACCAGTGATTTGCCCCTTGGTTCTGGGGCCAACGTCCTGACTTTC. This translates into CATSDLPLGSGANVLTF.

This clonotype was seen ten or more times. The chain is built from TRBV5-1 and TRBJ2-5, with D possibly being TRBD2 (5 bases). The CDR3 loop spans 13 amino acids. The germline V and J ends were trimmed by 4 bases and 1 base, with 8 bases remaining between them. Germline V gene data show CDR1 as SGHRS and CDR2 as YFSETQ. The CDR3 region has the DNA TGCGCCAGCAGCCCGGACTTCCAAGAGACCCAGTACTTC. It specifies CASSPDFQETQYF. The entire variable domain, with the rest obtained from reference TRBV5-1 and TRBJ2-5, is as follows: KAGVTQTPRYLIKTRGQQVTLSCSPISGHRSVSWYQQTPGQGLQFLFEYFSETQRNKGNFPGRFSGRQFSNSRSEMNVSTLELGDSALYLCASSPDFQETQYFGPGTRLLVL.

The chain carries TRBV6-6 and TRBJ2-1, with D perhaps being TRBD1 or TRBD2 (5 bases each). Germline CDR1 and CDR2: MNHNY and SVGAGI (reference sequence). The V end lost 6 bases, the J end lost 10 bases, and 19 bases lay between the germline ends. The CDR3 length is 14 residues. CDR3 loop: CASSVGTQQKEQFF. CDR3 nucleotides: TGTGCCAGCAGCGTCGGGACCCAGCAGAAGGAGCAGTTCTTC.

This clonotype was found a few times. V and J are TRBV5-1 and TRBJ2-5, with D unclear. Germline V CDR1 and CDR2: SGHRS, YFSETQ. There are 14 residues in the CDR3. V dropped 1 base and J dropped 4 bases, with 11 bases sitting between them. For the CDR3, the DNA is TGCGCCAGCAGCTTGAGGCCGACGGGAGAGACCCAGTACTTC. Protein: CASSLRPTGETQYF.

As concerns this clonotype: A much larger clone differs from this one at a single base, so this may be a read error. The CDR3 coding sequence is TGTGCCAGCAGCGACGACAGGGAGGACGCCCATAATTCACCCCTCCACTTT. This translates into CASSDDREDAHNSPLHF. This chain joins TRBV5-4 and TRBJ1-6; 7 bases agree with TRBD1. The germline V gene encodes CDR1 SGHNT and CDR2 YYREEE (reference sequence). V shed 4 bases and J 5 bases; nucleotides not matched to a gene: 12. There are 17 residues in the CDR3.

At least ten counts were recorded for this clonotype. At one end, the junction sequence differs from germline, possibly due to a read error. This chain uses TRBV6-4 with TRBJ1-2; 7 bases are shared with TRBD1. This CDR3 is built from 15 residues. The germline gives CDR1 MRHNA, CDR2 SNTAGT. The CDR3 DNA reads as TGTGCCAGTAGTGACCCGCAGGGGGGATACTATGGCTACACCTTC. Its translation: CASSDPQGGYYGYTF.

This clonotype was observed a few times. This rearrangement joins TRBV29-1 to TRBJ2-3; D is possibly TRBD2 (5 bases). V dropped 5 bases and J dropped 6 bases, with 21 bases sitting between them. Germline loops: CDR1 SQVTM, CDR2 ANQGSEA. CDR3 size: 15 residues. The CDR3 protein is CSVWWRRGSLDTQYF. The CDR3 DNA reads as TGCAGCGTTTGGTGGAGGAGAGGTTCCCTGGATACGCAGTATTTT.

The CDR3, as DNA: TGTGCCAGCAGTTTAGGGGGGCGGTCTCGGGAGCAGTACTTC. Its protein is CASSLGGRSREQYF. The chain employs TRBV28 and TRBJ2-5; D possibly matches TRBD1 or TRBD2 (6 bases each). Germline V lookup: CDR1 MDHEN, CDR2 SYDVKM. The CDR3 extends over 14 amino acids. Trimming stripped 2 bases from V and 11 bases from J, with 18 bases between.

At least ten counts were recorded for this clonotype. The chain recombines TRBV19 with TRBJ2-7; TRBD1 might be the D (5 bases). Germline CDR1 and CDR2: LNHDA and SQIVND (reference sequence). Between the trimmed V and J ends, which lost 3 bases and 3 bases, there was a span of 18 bases. This CDR3 is 16 amino acids long. The CDR3 DNA is TGTGCCAGTAGTATTTTACTGACACAGGTCGACTACGAGCAGTACTTC. Its translation: CASSILLTQVDYEQYF.

Points on this clonotype: With a much larger clone just one base away, this may be a read error. CDR3 residues: CAGSLETGGYNEQFF. The CDR3 coding sequence is TGTGCCGGCAGCTTAGAGACAGGCGGCTACAATGAGCAGTTCTTC. This rearrangement joins TRBV11-2 to TRBJ2-1; tentative D call: TRBD1 (6 bases). This CDR3 spans 15 amino acids. CDR1 and CDR2 from the germline V gene are SGHAT and FQNNGV.

This clonotype occurred a few times. This rearrangement joins TRBV12-3 or TRBV12-4 to TRBJ1-2; a weak D match, TRBD1 (5 bases). The CDR3 is 14 amino acids. Trimming shortened V by 6 bases and J by 1 base, and 12 bases separated the two germline ends. The CDR3 region is CASSPQTVNYGYTF. The CDR3 DNA is TGTGCCAGCAGCCCACAGACAGTTAACTATGGCTACACCTTC.

The chain carries TRBV20-1 and TRBJ2-7, with TRBD2 matching over 11 bases. Per germline, CDR1 DFQATT and CDR2 SNEGSKA (reference sequence). The CDR3 is 16 residues long. V lost 4 bases to trimming and J lost 7 bases; unmatched junction nucleotides: 15. The CDR3 protein is CSAIPTGTSGHNEQYF. The CDR3, as DNA: TGCAGTGCTATTCCCACCGGGACTAGCGGCCACAATGAGCAGTACTTC.